Each of the 7 T cell receptor beta chains below was sequenced from the same sample in a study of CD8 T cells in ankylosing spondylitis. Findings of the study overall: For ankylosing spondylitis blood, a TCR beta motif of 7 or 8 highly homologous variants appeared characteristic.

One entry per CDR3 protein, called by TCRdb with MiXCR from the 5' RACE reads. The data contain approximately 550,000 distinct CDR3 sequences, over 9.5% of them seen just once; the ten biggest clones take up approximately 6.3%. Which antigens these TCRs recognize remains unknown. The specimen sequenced was blood, either unsorted or a sorted T cell fraction (not recorded which). All receptors come from a male donor with ankylosing spondylitis.

In its sample, this clonotype was seen a few times. The chain carries TRBV4-1 and TRBJ1-2; D ambiguous. V was cut by 3 bases and J by 3 bases, with 14 bases left in between. Germline V gene sequence: CDR1 MGHRA, CDR2 YSYEKL. There are 15 residues in the CDR3. DNA of the CDR3: TGCGCCAGCAGCCAGGTCCCGGGTAGCGACTATGGCTACACCTTC. This codes for CASSQVPGSDYGYTF.

This clonotype was seen a handful of times. The J gene is TRBJ2-1, the V gene TRBV6-2 or TRBV6-3; D is tentatively TRBD1 or TRBD2 (5 bases each). This CDR3 is 14 amino acids long. Deletions cut 5 bases from V and 7 bases from J, with 15 bases between. Germline CDR1 MNHEY, CDR2 SVGEGT. This CDR3 is CASSGDAAVNEQFF. CDR3 nucleotide sequence: TGTGCCAGCAGTGGGGACGCTGCGGTGAATGAGCAGTTCTTC.

The DNA for the CDR3 is TGCAGTGCTAGGTCTTACCCGGGACTGCAGTTCTTC. Protein product: CSARSYPGLQFF. V gene TRBV20-1 combines with J gene TRBJ2-1; weak D call: TRBD2 (6 bases). The CDR3 spans 12 residues. The V gene lost 3 bases and the J gene lost 12 bases, with 15 bases spanning the gap. The germline gives CDR1 DFQATT, CDR2 SNEGSKA (reference sequence).

This chain uses TRBV3-1 with TRBJ1-1; D remains unclear. The CDR3 spans 15 residues. Trimming pared 1 base from V and 1 base from J, leaving 10 bases between. From germline, CDR1 is LGHDT and CDR2 YNNKEL (reference sequence). CDR3: CASSQGRSGNTEAFF. The CDR3 nucleotides are TGTGCCAGCAGCCAAGGAAGGTCAGGGAACACTGAAGCTTTCTTT. Drawing the rest from reference TRBV3-1 and TRBJ1-1, the complete variable domain is DTAVSQTPKYLVTQMGNDKSIKCEQNLGHDTMYWYKQDSKKFLKIMFSYNNKELIINETVPNRFSPKSPDKAHLNLHINSLELGDSAVYFCASSQGRSGNTEAFFGQGTRLTVV.

This clonotype showed up many times. The V call is TRBV20-1, the J call TRBJ2-2; D tentatively reads TRBD1 or TRBD2 (5 bases each). V gave up 7 bases and J gave up 5 bases, with 17 bases separating them. The CDR3 runs to 14 residues. In germline, CDR1 is DFQATT, CDR2 SNEGSKA (reference sequence). The CDR3, as DNA: TGCAGTGTAAGGGGTGGGAGTGGAACCGGGGAGCTGTTTTTT. This translates into CSVRGGSGTGELFF.

This rearrangement joins TRBV28 to TRBJ2-7, with a weak D call TRBD1 (5 bases). Germline loops: CDR1 MDHEN, CDR2 SYDVKM. The CDR3 loop spans 15 amino acids. The V gene lost 4 bases and the J gene lost 3 bases, with 16 bases spanning the gap. CDR3 nucleotide sequence: TGTGCCAGCAGTTCCCCATGGGGCTACCGCTACGAGCAGTACTTC. Protein product: CASSSPWGYRYEQYF.

This clonotype was seen repeatedly, ten times or more. The J gene is TRBJ2-5, the V gene TRBV5-1; weak D call: TRBD1 (6 bases). Deletions cut 1 base from V and 2 bases from J, with 12 bases between. Germline V gives CDR1 SGHRS, CDR2 YFSETQ. This CDR3 has 15 amino acids. The chain's CDR3 is CASSLSTGSQETQYF. DNA of the CDR3: TGCGCCAGCAGCTTGTCAACAGGGAGTCAAGAGACCCAGTACTTC.